This T cell receptor beta chain appears in the sequencing data of a study of blood T cell repertoires in COVID-19. Losses at the gene ends were 5 bases for V and 6 bases for J; bases not matched to a gene: 7. The CDR3 is 15 residues long. Germline CDR1 and CDR2: SGHNT and YENEEA. How the authors handled the data: By means of reference gene primer amplification, nucleated cell counts were estimated. Sequencing used immunoSEQ multiplex PCR; TCRdb keeps in-frame clones, though not all of them. V, J and clone size reflect that table, while D and trimming were determined from the DNA. The repertoire holds 200,000 to 250,000 clones, with 80% as singletons.

This chain links TRBV11-3 with TRBJ2-1; 10 bases fit TRBD2. This sequence originates from a human donor in a cohort sampled during active COVID-19. Sample: peripheral blood. CDR3 amino acids: CASSISGGTSNEQFF. CDR3 DNA sequence: TGTGCCAGCAGCATTAGCGGGGGGACATCCAATGAGCAGTTCTTC.